This T cell receptor beta chain was observed in a study of blood T cell repertoires in COVID-19 (dated by TCRdb to the early 2020s). Broadly, across the study: The collaborator samples originated in the United States, Italy and Spain and spanned the acute and convalescent phases of COVID-19. The dataset comprised deeply sampled blood TCRbeta repertoires from subjects exposed to, actively infected with, or recovered from COVID-19. Nearly every sample came with metadata listing a de-identified subject ID, COVID-19 status, age in years and sex. The repertoires were released in a freely available public database intended as a resource for research on the immune response to SARS-CoV-2. Where HLA class I and class II types were available, the types were taken from metadata supplied by the sample provider, not from assay-based typing. The samples were drawn from two sources: the first 160 participants of the ongoing ImmuneRACE study, and 950 to 1,500 subjects contributed by 6 global collaborators. The material from the prospective study consisted of cDNA or gDNA derived from T cells, B-cell-depleted T cells, or PBMCs.

Collaborating institutions collected whole blood in K2EDTA tubes following their own protocols. For TCRbeta analysis, collaborator samples were shipped as frozen whole blood, as isolated PBMCs, or as DNA extracted from either sample type. For this clone: Its antigen specificity is not known. No much larger clone exists at a distance of one base, and base qualities are not known.

The research as a whole found: How much clinical and demographic metadata was included differed by source and by participant, and the metadata was provided uncurated.

The immunoSEQ Assay, a bias-controlled multiplex PCR, was used to amplify TCRbeta CDR3 regions from genomic DNA. On the study's bioinformatics: The number of nucleated cells in each sample was estimated by amplification of reference gene primers within the assay. To quantify the absolute abundance of each unique TCRbeta CDR3 rearrangement, sequence reads were collapsed and filtered. For each sample, productive Simpson clonality was calculated as the square root of Simpson's diversity index across productive rearrangements. The table comes from immuneACCESS by way of TCRdb, which keeps in-frame sequences with V and J called. Part of the clones is missing from these tables; in studies checked, under half for an unresolved V gene and the rest for unknown reasons. V and J calls and clone size follow that table, whereas D and trimming were derived from the DNA. In this sample the table shows under 150,000 clones, around 81% of which occur a single time. The top ten hold approximately 8.4% of the sample.

V was cut back by 7 bases and J by 8 bases, leaving a gap of 20 bases between them. CDR1 LGHDT and CDR2 YNNKEL are derived from the germline V gene (reference sequence). Measured from the cysteine to the phenylalanine, the CDR3 is 14 residues long. Solely the CDR3 DNA is kept, with 42 bases framed from the first base. The chain is assembled from TRBV3-1 (or the pseudogene TRBV3-2) and TRBJ1-2; the best D guess is TRBD1, with 6 bases matching. The sequence derives from a human donor with acute or convalescent COVID-19. The donor label of this sample is uncertain. Input material: peripheral blood. The base sequence is TGTGCCAGCACCCCGGGCCAGGGGCGGTGGGGCTACACCTTC. Its protein reads: CASTPGQGRWGYTF.